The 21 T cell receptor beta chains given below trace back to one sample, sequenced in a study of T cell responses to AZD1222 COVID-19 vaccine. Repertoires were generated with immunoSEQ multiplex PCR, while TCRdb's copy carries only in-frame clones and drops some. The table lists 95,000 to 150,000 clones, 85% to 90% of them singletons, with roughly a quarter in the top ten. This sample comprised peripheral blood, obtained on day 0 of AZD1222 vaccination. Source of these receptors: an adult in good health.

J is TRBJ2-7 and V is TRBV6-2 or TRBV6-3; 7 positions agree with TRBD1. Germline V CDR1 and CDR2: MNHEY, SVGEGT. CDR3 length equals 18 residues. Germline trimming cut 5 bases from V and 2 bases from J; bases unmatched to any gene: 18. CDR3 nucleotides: TGTGCCAGCAGTCCCTCGGCCAAATCAACGAGGGGGCCCTACGAGCAGTACTTC. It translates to CASSPSAKSTRGPYEQYF.

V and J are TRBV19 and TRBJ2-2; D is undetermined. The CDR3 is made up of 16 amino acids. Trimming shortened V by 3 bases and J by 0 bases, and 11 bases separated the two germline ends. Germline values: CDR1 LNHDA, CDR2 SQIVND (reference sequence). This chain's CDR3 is CASSINRTPNTGELFF. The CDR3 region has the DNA TGTGCCAGTAGTATCAACAGAACTCCGAACACCGGGGAGCTGTTTTTT.

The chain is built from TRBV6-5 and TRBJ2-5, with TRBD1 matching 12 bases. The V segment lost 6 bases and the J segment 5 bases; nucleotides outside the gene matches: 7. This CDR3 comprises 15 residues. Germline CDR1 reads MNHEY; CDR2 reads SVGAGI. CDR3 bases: TGTGCCAGCAGAGTGGGACAGGGGGCTGTTGAGACCCAGTACTTC. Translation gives CASRVGQGAVETQYF.

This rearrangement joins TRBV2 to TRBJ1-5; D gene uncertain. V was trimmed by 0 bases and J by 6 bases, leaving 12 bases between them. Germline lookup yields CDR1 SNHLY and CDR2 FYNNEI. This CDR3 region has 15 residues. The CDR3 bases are TGTGCCAGCAGTGAAGCGCGTACAGTAGGTCAGCCCCAGCATTTT. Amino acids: CASSEARTVGQPQHF.

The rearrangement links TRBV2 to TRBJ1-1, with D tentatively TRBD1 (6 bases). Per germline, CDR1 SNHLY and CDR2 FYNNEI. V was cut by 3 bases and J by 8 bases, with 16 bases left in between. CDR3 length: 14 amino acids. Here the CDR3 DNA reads TGTGCCAGCAGTGAGCTCCAACAGGGCCACGAAGCTTTCTTT. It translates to CASSELQQGHEAFF.

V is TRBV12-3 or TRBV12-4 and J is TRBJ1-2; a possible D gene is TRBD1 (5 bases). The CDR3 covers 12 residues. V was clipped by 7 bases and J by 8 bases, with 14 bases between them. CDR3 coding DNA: TGTGCCAGCACCCGGGGGGGAGGAGGCTACACCTTC. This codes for CASTRGGGGYTF.

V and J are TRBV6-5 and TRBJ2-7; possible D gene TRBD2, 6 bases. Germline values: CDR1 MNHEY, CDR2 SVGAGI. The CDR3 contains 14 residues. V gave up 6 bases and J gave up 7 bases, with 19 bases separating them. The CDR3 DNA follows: TGTGCCAGCAGACCTACGGGAGCGGCGGGGGAGCAGTACTTC. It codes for CASRPTGAAGEQYF.

CDR3 sequence reads: CASSLNRAYEYF. The DNA for the CDR3 is TGTGCCAGCAGTTTAAATAGGGCCTACGAGTACTTC. The V and J genes are TRBV12-3 or TRBV12-4 and TRBJ2-5; the D is unclear. This CDR3 is built from 12 residues. Trimming removed 2 bases from V and 12 bases from J, with 13 bases in between.

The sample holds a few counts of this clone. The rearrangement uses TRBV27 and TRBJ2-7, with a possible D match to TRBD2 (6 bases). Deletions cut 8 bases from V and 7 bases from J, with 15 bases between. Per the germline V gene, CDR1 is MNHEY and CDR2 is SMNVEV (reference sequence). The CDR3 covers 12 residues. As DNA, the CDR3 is TGTGCCAGCGGGTTAGGAGGGCGGGAGCAGTACTTC. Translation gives CASGLGGREQYF.

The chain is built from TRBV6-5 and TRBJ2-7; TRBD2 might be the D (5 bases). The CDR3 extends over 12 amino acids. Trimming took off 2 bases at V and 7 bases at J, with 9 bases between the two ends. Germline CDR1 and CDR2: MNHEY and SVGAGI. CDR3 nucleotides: TGTGCCAGCAGTTACCCCTCGGGGGAGCAGTACTTC. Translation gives CASSYPSGEQYF.

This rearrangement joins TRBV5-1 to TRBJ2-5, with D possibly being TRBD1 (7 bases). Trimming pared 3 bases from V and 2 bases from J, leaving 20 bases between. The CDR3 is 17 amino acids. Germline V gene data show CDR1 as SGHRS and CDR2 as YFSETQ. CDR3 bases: TGCGCCAGCAGCTATCCGAGACAGGGAGGATCACAAGAGACCCAGTACTTC. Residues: CASSYPRQGGSQETQYF. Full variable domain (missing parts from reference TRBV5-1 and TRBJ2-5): KAGVTQTPRYLIKTRGQQVTLSCSPISGHRSVSWYQQTPGQGLQFLFEYFSETQRNKGNFPGRFSGRQFSNSRSEMNVSTLELGDSALYLCASSYPRQGGSQETQYFGPGTRLLVL.

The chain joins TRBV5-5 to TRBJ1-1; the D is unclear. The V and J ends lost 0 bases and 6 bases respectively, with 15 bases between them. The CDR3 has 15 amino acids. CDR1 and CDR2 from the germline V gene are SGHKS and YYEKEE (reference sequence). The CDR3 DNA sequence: TGTGCCAGCAGCTTGGCTGGGAATACCATTTCTGAAGCTTTCTTT. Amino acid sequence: CASSLAGNTISEAFF.

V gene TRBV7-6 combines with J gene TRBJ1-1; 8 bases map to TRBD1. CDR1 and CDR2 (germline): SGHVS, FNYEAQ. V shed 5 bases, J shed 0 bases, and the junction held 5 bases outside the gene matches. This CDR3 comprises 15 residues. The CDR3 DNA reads TGTGCCAGCAGCCTAGGACAGGGCCTGAACACTGAAGCTTTCTTT. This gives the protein CASSLGQGLNTEAFF.

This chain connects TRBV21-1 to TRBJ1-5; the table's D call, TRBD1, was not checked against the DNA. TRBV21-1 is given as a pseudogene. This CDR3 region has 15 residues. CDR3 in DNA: TGTGCCAGCAGCAAAGACAGGGTGAACAATCAGCCCCAGCATTTT. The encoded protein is CASSKDRVNNQPQHF.

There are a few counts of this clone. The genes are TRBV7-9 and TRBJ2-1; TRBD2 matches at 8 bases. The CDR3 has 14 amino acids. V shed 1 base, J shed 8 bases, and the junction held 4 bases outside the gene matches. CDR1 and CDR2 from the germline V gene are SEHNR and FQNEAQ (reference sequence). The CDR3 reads CASSLEGLADEQFF. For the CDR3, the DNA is TGTGCCAGCAGCTTAGAAGGACTAGCCGATGAGCAGTTCTTC.

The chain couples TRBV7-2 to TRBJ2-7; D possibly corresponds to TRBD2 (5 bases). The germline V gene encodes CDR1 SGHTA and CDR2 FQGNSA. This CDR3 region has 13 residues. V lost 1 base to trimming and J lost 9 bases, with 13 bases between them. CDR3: CASSLERRRGQYF. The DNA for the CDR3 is TGTGCCAGCAGCTTAGAACGGCGTCGGGGGCAGTACTTC.

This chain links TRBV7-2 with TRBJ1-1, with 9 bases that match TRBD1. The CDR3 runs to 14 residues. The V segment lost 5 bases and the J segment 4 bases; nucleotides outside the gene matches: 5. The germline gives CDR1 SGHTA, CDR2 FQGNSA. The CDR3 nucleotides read TGTGCCAGCAGCCCTGGACAGGGGAGCACTGAAGCTTTCTTT. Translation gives CASSPGQGSTEAFF.

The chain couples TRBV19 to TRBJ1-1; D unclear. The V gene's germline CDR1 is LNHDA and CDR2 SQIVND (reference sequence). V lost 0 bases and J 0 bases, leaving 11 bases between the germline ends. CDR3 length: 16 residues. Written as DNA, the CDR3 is TGTGCCAGTAGTATAGATCAGGAGGGCTTGAACACTGAAGCTTTCTTT. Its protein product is CASSIDQEGLNTEAFF.

CDR3 in DNA: TGTGCCAGCTCAGAATCAGGAGATAGCACAGATACGCAGTATTTT. This sequence encodes CASSESGDSTDTQYF. V gene TRBV18 combines with J gene TRBJ2-3; D ambiguous. Germline CDR1 and CDR2: KGHSH and LQKENI. V was clipped by 5 bases and J by 0 bases, with 12 bases between them. The CDR3 spans 15 residues. Combining the CDR3 with reference TRBV18 and TRBJ2-3 gives the whole variable domain NAGVMQNPRHLVRRRGQEARLRCSPMKGHSHVYWYRQLPEEGLKFMVYLQKENIIDESGMPKERFSAEFPKEGPSILRIQQVVRGDSAAYFCASSESGDSTDTQYFGPGTRLTVL.

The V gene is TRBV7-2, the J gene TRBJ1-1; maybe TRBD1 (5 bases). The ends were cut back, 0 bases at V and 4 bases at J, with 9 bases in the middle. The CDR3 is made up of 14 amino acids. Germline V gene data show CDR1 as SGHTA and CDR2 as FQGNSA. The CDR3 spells CASSLAGGGTEAFF. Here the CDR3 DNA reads TGTGCCAGCAGCTTAGCGGGGGGGGGCACTGAAGCTTTCTTT.

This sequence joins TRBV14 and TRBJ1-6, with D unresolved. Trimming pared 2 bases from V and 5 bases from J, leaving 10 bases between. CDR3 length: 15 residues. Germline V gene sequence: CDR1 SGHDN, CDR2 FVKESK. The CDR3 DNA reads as TGTGCCAGCAGCCAATCGCTCGGAAATAATTCACCCCTCCACTTT. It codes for CASSQSLGNNSPLHF.